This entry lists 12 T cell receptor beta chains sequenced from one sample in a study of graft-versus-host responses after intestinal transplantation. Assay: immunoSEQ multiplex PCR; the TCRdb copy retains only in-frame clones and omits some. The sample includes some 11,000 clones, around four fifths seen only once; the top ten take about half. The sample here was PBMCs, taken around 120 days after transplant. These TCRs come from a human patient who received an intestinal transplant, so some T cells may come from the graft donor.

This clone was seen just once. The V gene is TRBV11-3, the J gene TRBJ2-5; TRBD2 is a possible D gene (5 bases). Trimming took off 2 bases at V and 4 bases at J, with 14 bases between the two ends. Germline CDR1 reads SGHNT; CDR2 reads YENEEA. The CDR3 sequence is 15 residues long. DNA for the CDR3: TGTGCCAGCAGCTTAAGACGTGGGAGTGGAGAGACCCAGTACTTC. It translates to CASSLRRGSGETQYF.

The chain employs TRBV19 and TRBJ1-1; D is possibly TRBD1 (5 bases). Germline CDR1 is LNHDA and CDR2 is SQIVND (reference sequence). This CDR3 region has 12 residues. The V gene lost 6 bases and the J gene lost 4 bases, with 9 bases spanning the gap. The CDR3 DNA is TGTGCCAGTAGCGACCAGGGCACTGAAGCTTTCTTT. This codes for CASSDQGTEAFF.

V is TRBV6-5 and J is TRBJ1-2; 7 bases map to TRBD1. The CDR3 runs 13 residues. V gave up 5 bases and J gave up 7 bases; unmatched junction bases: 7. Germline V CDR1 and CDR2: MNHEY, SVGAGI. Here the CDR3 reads CASSGTGEGGYTF. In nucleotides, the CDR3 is TGTGCCAGCAGTGGAACAGGGGAGGGTGGCTACACCTTC.

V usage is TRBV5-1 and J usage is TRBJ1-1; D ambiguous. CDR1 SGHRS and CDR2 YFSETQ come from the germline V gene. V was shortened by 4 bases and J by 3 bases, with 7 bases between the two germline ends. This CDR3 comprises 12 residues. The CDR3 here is CASSTSYTEAFF. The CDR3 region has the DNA TGCGCCAGCAGCACGAGTTACACTGAAGCTTTCTTT.

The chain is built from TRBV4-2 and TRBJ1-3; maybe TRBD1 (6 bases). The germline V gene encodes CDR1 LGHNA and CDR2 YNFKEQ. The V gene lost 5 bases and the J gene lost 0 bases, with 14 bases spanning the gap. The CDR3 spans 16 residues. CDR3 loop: CASSYNHRDSGNTIYF. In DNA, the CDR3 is TGTGCCAGCAGCTACAACCACAGGGACTCTGGAAACACCATATATTTT.

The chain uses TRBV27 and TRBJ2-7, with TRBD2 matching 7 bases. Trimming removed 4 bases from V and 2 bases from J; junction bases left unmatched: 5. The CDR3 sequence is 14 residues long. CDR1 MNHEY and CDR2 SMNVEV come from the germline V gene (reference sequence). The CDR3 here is CASSWSSGPYEQYF. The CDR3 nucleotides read TGTGCCAGCAGTTGGTCTAGCGGACCCTACGAGCAGTACTTC.

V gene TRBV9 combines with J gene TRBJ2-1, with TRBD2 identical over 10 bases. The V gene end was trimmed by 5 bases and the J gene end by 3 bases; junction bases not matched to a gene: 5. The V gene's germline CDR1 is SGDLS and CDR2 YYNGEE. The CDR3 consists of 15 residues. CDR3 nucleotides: TGTGCCAGCAGACTTGGGACTAGCGACTACAATGAGCAGTTCTTC. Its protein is CASRLGTSDYNEQFF.

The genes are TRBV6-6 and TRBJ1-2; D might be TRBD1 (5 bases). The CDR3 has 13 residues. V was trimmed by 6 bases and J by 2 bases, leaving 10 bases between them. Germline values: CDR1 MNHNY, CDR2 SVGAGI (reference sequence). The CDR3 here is CASRPDSNYGYTF. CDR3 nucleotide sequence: TGTGCCAGCAGGCCTGACAGCAACTATGGCTACACCTTC.

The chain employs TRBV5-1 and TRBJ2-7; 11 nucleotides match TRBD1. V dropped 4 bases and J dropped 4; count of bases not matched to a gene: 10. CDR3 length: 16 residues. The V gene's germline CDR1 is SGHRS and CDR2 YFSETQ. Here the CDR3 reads CASSGDPGTGGYEQYF. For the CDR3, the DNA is TGCGCCAGCAGCGGGGACCCCGGGACAGGGGGATACGAGCAGTACTTC. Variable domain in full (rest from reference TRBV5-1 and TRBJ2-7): KAGVTQTPRYLIKTRGQQVTLSCSPISGHRSVSWYQQTPGQGLQFLFEYFSETQRNKGNFPGRFSGRQFSNSRSEMNVSTLELGDSALYLCASSGDPGTGGYEQYFGPGTRLTVT.

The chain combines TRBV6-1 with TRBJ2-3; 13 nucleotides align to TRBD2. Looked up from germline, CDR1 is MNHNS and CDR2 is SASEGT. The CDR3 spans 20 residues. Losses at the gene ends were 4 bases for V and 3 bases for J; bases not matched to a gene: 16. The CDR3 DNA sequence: TGTGCCAGCAGTGCCTACAGGGGACTAGCGGGATCGCCGTCAACAGATACGCAGTATTTT. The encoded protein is CASSAYRGLAGSPSTDTQYF.

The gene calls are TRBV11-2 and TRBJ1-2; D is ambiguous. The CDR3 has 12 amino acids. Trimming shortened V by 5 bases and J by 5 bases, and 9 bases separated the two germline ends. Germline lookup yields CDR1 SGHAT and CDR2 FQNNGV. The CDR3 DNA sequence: TGTGCCAGCAGCGCAGAGGTGTATGGCTACACCTTC. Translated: CASSAEVYGYTF.

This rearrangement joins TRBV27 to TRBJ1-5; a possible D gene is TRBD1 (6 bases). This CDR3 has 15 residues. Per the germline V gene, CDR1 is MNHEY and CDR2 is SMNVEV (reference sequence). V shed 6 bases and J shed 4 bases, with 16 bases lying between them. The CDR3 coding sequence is TGTGCCAGCAGCTTACGAGTCCAGGGGAATCAGCCCCAGCATTTT. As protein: CASSLRVQGNQPQHF.